The 27 T cell receptor beta chains listed next were all sequenced from one sample in a study of blood T cell repertoires in COVID-19. Sequencing was performed with immunoSEQ multiplex PCR; in TCRdb, only in-frame clones are kept and a portion is missing. The repertoire holds tens of thousands of clones, roughly 80% seen once, with about 18% in the top ten. The sequenced sample consisted of peripheral blood. The origin of the receptors is a woman aged 60 to 75 with acute or convalescent COVID-19.

The gene calls are TRBV7-2 and TRBJ2-1, with 11 bases that match TRBD1. CDR1 SGHTA and CDR2 FQGNSA come from the germline V gene. The length of the CDR3 is 15 residues. The V gene end was trimmed by 5 bases and the J gene end by 4 bases; junction bases not matched to a gene: 4. The CDR3 DNA sequence: TGTGCCAGCAGCGTGGACAGGGGGCGATACAATGAGCAGTTCTTC. As protein: CASSVDRGRYNEQFF.

This chain links TRBV14 with TRBJ2-2, with 7 bases lining up with TRBD1. This CDR3 comprises 15 residues. Germline V CDR1 and CDR2: SGHDN, FVKESK. The ends lost 4 bases at V and 4 bases at J; junction bases unmatched: 6. CDR3 sequence: CASSRWDSPTGELFF. CDR3 DNA sequence: TGTGCCAGCAGCCGTTGGGACAGCCCCACCGGGGAGCTGTTTTTT. The variable domain in full, completed from reference TRBV14 and TRBJ2-2, reads EAGVTQFPSHSVIEKGQTVTLRCDPISGHDNLYWYRRVMGKEIKFLLHFVKESKQDESGMPNNRFLAERTGGTYSTLKVQPAELEDSGVYFCASSRWDSPTGELFFGEGSRLTVL.

The chain recombines TRBV9 with TRBJ1-1; TRBD1 agrees at 9 bases. CDR3 size: 15 residues. The J segment lost 6 bases and the V segment lost 2 bases, leaving 8 bases of the junction unmatched. Germline V gene sequence: CDR1 SGDLS, CDR2 YYNGEE. The CDR3 DNA is TGTGCCAGCAGCGTCGGGGACAGGGAAGGGTCTGAAGCTTTCTTT. It translates to CASSVGDREGSEAFF. Full variable domain (outside the CDR3, taken from reference TRBV9 and TRBJ1-1): DSGVTQTPKHLITATGQRVTLRCSPRSGDLSVYWYQQSLDQGLQFLIQYYNGEERAKGNILERFSAQQFPDLHSELNLSSLELGDSALYFCASSVGDREGSEAFFGQGTRLTVV.

The chain employs TRBV6-1 and TRBJ2-7; D perhaps matches TRBD2 (7 bases). The ends were cut back, 3 bases at V and 2 bases at J, with 17 bases in the middle. This CDR3 is built from 16 residues. Germline CDR1 and CDR2: MNHNS and SASEGT. CDR3 region: CASSESAAGAAYEQYV. The CDR3 nucleotides are TGTGCCAGCAGTGAGTCGGCGGCGGGGGCCGCCTACGAGCAGTACGTC.

This rearrangement joins TRBV9 to TRBJ2-7; 9 positions match TRBD2. The junction had 10 bases not matched to a gene; V was cut back by 4 bases and J by 5 bases. CDR1 and CDR2 (germline): SGDLS, YYNGEE. The CDR3 has 15 residues. The CDR3 DNA follows: TGTGCCAGCAGCCAGGGACTAGCTAAAGTCGACGAGCAGTACTTC. It codes for CASSQGLAKVDEQYF.

The V call is TRBV10-3, the J call TRBJ2-1; perhaps TRBD1 as D (5 bases). CDR1 and CDR2 from the germline V gene are ENHRY and SYGVKD. Deletions cut 10 bases from V and 5 bases from J, with 12 bases between. This CDR3 contains 12 residues. CDR3 DNA: TGTGCCACCTTGACAGAGAACAATGAGCAGTTCTTC. The encoded protein is CATLTENNEQFF.

The genes are TRBV9 and TRBJ1-1; the D gene is possibly TRBD1 (6 bases). The V end lost 0 bases, the J end lost 6 bases, and 15 bases lay between the germline ends. This CDR3 has 15 amino acids. Germline CDR1 is SGDLS and CDR2 is YYNGEE. The CDR3 is CASSVDGRGGAEAFF. CDR3 DNA sequence: TGTGCCAGCAGCGTAGATGGGCGAGGGGGTGCTGAAGCTTTCTTT.

The chain uses TRBV28 and TRBJ1-1; a possible D gene is TRBD1 (6 bases). The V end lost 5 bases, the J end lost 11 bases, and 21 bases lay between the germline ends. The germline V gene has CDR1 MDHEN and CDR2 SYDVKM. This CDR3 region has 14 residues. In nucleotides, the CDR3 is TGTGCCAGCAGTCCCCCGACTAACAGGGAAACGGCTTTCTTT. As protein: CASSPPTNRETAFF.

V gene TRBV11-2 combines with J gene TRBJ1-2; 7 bases are shared with TRBD1. The CDR3 totals 15 residues. The V and J ends lost 1 base and 8 bases, in that order; junction bases with no gene match: 10. The germline V gene has CDR1 SGHAT and CDR2 FQNNGV. CDR3: CASSLASYRGPGYTF. The CDR3 nucleotides are TGTGCCAGCAGCTTAGCCTCGTACAGGGGCCCCGGCTACACCTTC.

The rearrangement links TRBV29-1 to TRBJ1-1; no reliable D call. This CDR3 contains 12 residues. CDR1 SQVTM and CDR2 ANQGSEA come from the germline V gene. Trimming took off 7 bases at V and 1 base at J, with 10 bases between the two ends. The DNA for the CDR3 is TGCAGCGCCCGTATACAGAACACTGAAGCTTTCTTT. It translates to CSARIQNTEAFF.

V gene TRBV29-1 combines with J gene TRBJ1-1; D not resolved. Trimming stripped 3 bases from V and 8 bases from J, with 22 bases between. This CDR3 region has 15 residues. Germline CDR1 SQVTM, CDR2 ANQGSEA. The CDR3 region is CSVEARRSLGIEAFF. As DNA, the CDR3 is TGCAGCGTTGAGGCCCGACGGAGTCTAGGAATAGAAGCTTTCTTT.

This chain connects TRBV30 to TRBJ2-6; weak D call: TRBD1 (6 bases). This CDR3 comprises 15 residues. The germline V and J ends were trimmed by 2 bases and 2 bases, with 10 bases remaining between them. Germline V gene lookup returns CDR1 GTSNPN and CDR2 SVGIG (reference sequence). As DNA, the CDR3 is TGTGCCTGGAGTCGGGACAACCCTGGGGCCAACGTCCTGACTTTC. Amino acids: CAWSRDNPGANVLTF. Full variable domain (outside the CDR3, taken from reference TRBV30 and TRBJ2-6): SQTIHQWPATLVQPVGSPLSLECTVEGTSNPNLYWYRQAAGRGLQLLFYSVGIGQISSEVPQNLSASRPQDRQFILSSKKLLLSDSGFYLCAWSRDNPGANVLTFGAGSRLTVL.

V usage is TRBV6-1 and J usage is TRBJ1-5; TRBD1 agrees at 11 bases. Germline CDR1 MNHNS, CDR2 SASEGT. The CDR3 has 14 amino acids. J was trimmed by 5 bases and V by 10 bases; bases with no gene match: 7. CDR3 nucleotides: TGTGCCACCGAGGGACAGGGGGTTTATCAGCCCCAGCATTTT. It encodes CATEGQGVYQPQHF.

The chain recombines TRBV7-2 with TRBJ1-3; 8 bases line up with TRBD1. Germline CDR1 is SGHTA and CDR2 is FQGNSA. Trimming removed 5 bases from V and 3 bases from J; junction bases left unmatched: 9. CDR3 length equals 16 residues. The CDR3 loop is CASSLDPGGGGNTIYF. CDR3 DNA: TGTGCCAGCAGCCTAGATCCAGGGGGCGGTGGAAACACCATATATTTT.

V gene TRBV4-1 combines with J gene TRBJ1-1; D remains unclear. Germline loops: CDR1 MGHRA, CDR2 YSYEKL. The CDR3 has 14 amino acids. Trimming cost V 0 bases and J 4 bases, with 9 bases left between them. The CDR3 DNA is TGCGCCAGCAGCCAAGAGTCCGAGATCACTGAAGCTTTCTTT. Its translation is CASSQESEITEAFF.

In its sample, this clone was seen many times. The V and J genes are TRBV11-2 and TRBJ1-2, with D uncertain. V lost 1 base and J 5 bases, leaving 23 bases between the germline ends. In germline, CDR1 is SGHAT, CDR2 FQNNGV. This CDR3 is 18 amino acids long. The CDR3 DNA is TGTGCCAGCAGCTTAGCTTTGTCAGGCAGTATGGTTAAGTATGGCTACACCTTC. Its protein is CASSLALSGSMVKYGYTF.

V and J are TRBV3-1 (or the pseudogene TRBV3-2) and TRBJ1-1; 11 nucleotides match TRBD1. CDR1 is LGHDT, CDR2 YNNKEL, per germline (reference sequence). The CDR3 contains 16 residues. V shed 1 base, J shed 4 bases, and the junction held 5 bases outside the gene matches. The CDR3 sequence: CASSQGTGGISTEAFF. CDR3 nucleotides: TGTGCCAGCAGCCAAGGGACAGGGGGCATCAGCACTGAAGCTTTCTTT.

V is TRBV5-4 and J is TRBJ2-1; the match to TRBD2 covers 8 bases. Germline CDR1 SGHNT, CDR2 YYREEE (reference sequence). Germline trimming cut 4 bases from V and 5 bases from J; bases unmatched to any gene: 8. The CDR3 loop spans 15 amino acids. The CDR3 loop reads CASSHQGLAHNEQFF. CDR3 nucleotide sequence: TGTGCCAGCAGCCACCAAGGACTAGCCCACAATGAGCAGTTCTTC.

This clone has more than one count but fewer than ten. The chain has TRBV9 and TRBJ1-1; D perhaps matches TRBD1 (5 bases). V gave up 4 bases and J gave up 1 base, with 17 bases separating them. Per the germline V gene, CDR1 is SGDLS and CDR2 is YYNGEE. This CDR3 contains 16 residues. CDR3 sequence reads: CASSSSGGGPNTEAFF. The CDR3 DNA is TGTGCCAGCAGCTCGAGCGGGGGAGGGCCGAACACTGAAGCTTTCTTT.

The chain has TRBV18 and TRBJ1-6; possible D gene TRBD1, 5 bases. The V gene's germline CDR1 is KGHSH and CDR2 LQKENI. This CDR3 is 14 amino acids long. Trimming took 4 bases from V and 7 from J, leaving 11 bases between them. CDR3 loop: CASSQDGGNSPLHF. CDR3 DNA sequence: TGTGCCAGCTCACAGGATGGGGGGAATTCACCCCTCCACTTT. The variable domain in full, with the rest retrieved from reference TRBV18 and TRBJ1-6, is NAGVMQNPRHLVRRRGQEARLRCSPMKGHSHVYWYRQLPEEGLKFMVYLQKENIIDESGMPKERFSAEFPKEGPSILRIQQVVRGDSAAYFCASSQDGGNSPLHFGNGTRLTVT.

J is TRBJ2-1 and V is TRBV7-4, with 8 bases aligning to TRBD2. The CDR3 loop spans 15 amino acids. Germline CDR1 and CDR2: SGHVT and SQSDAQ. The ends lost 8 bases at V and 4 bases at J; junction bases unmatched: 10. The CDR3 spells CASDKRGSRYNEQFF. The CDR3 DNA reads TGTGCCAGCGACAAGCGGGGGTCCCGATACAATGAGCAGTTCTTC.

The genes are TRBV18 and TRBJ2-5; the D gene is possibly TRBD2 (5 bases). Germline-derived CDR1 and CDR2 are KGHSH and LQKENI. The CDR3 sequence is 12 residues long. Trimming shortened V by 2 bases and J by 5 bases, and 6 bases separated the two germline ends. The CDR3 nucleotides read TGTGCCAGCTCACCAATAGCGGAGACCCAGTACTTC. Amino acids: CASSPIAETQYF.

The chain links TRBV2 to TRBJ2-3; 7 positions match TRBD2. The germline CDR1 and CDR2 sequences are SNHLY and FYNNEI. The ends lost 3 bases at V and 0 bases at J; junction bases unmatched: 6. The CDR3 covers 16 residues. CDR3 residues: CASSEPGTMSTDTQYF. Written as DNA, the CDR3 is TGTGCCAGCAGTGAGCCCGGGACTATGAGCACAGATACGCAGTATTTT. Variable domain in full (rest from reference TRBV2 and TRBJ2-3): EPEVTQTPSHQVTQMGQEVILRCVPISNHLYFYWYRQILGQKVEFLVSFYNNEISEKSEIFDDQFSVERPDGSNFTLKIRSTKLEDSAMYFCASSEPGTMSTDTQYFGPGTRLTVL.

The chain has TRBV9 and TRBJ2-2; 7 bases align to TRBD1. J gave up 1 base and V 0 bases, and 6 bases lay outside the gene matches. CDR1 is SGDLS, CDR2 YYNGEE, per germline. The CDR3 length is 17 residues. CDR3 amino acids: CASSVAEGALNTGELFF. The CDR3 nucleotides read TGTGCCAGCAGCGTAGCCGAGGGGGCGCTGAACACCGGGGAGCTGTTTTTT. Full variable domain (missing parts from reference TRBV9 and TRBJ2-2): DSGVTQTPKHLITATGQRVTLRCSPRSGDLSVYWYQQSLDQGLQFLIQYYNGEERAKGNILERFSAQQFPDLHSELNLSSLELGDSALYFCASSVAEGALNTGELFFGEGSRLTVL.

This rearrangement joins TRBV7-3 to TRBJ2-5; 10 bases line up with TRBD1. The germline V gene has CDR1 SGHTA and CDR2 FQGTGA. The CDR3 totals 15 residues. Unmatched junction bases numbered 7, after V lost 5 bases and J lost 4 bases. For the CDR3, the DNA is TGTGCCAGCAGCCCGAGACAGGGGGCGGGAGAGACCCAGTACTTC. Amino acids: CASSPRQGAGETQYF.

The CDR3: CSVDGEGGNEQFF. In DNA, the CDR3 is TGCAGCGTTGATGGGGAGGGTGGCAATGAGCAGTTCTTC. The J gene is TRBJ2-1, the V gene TRBV29-1; 7 nucleotides agree with TRBD2. The CDR3 loop spans 13 amino acids. Losses at the gene ends were 3 bases for V and 6 bases for J; bases not matched to a gene: 5. The V gene's germline CDR1 is SQVTM and CDR2 ANQGSEA.

V and J are TRBV3-1 (or the pseudogene TRBV3-2) and TRBJ1-2; D remains ambiguous. Trimming cost V 0 bases and J 7 bases, with 12 bases left between them. The CDR3 has 14 residues. Germline CDR1 is LGHDT and CDR2 is YNNKEL (reference sequence). DNA for the CDR3: TGTGCCAGCAGCCAAGAGCGGGAGTGGGGTGGCTACACCTTC. It translates to CASSQEREWGGYTF.